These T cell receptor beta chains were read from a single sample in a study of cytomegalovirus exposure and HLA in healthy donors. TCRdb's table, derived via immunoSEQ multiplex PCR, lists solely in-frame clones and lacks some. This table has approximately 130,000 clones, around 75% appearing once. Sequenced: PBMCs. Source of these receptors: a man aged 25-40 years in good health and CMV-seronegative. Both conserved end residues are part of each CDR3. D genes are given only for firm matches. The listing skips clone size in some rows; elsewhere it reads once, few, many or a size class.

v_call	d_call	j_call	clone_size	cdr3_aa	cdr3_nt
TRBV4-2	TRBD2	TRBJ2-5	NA	CASSPEASGKQETQYF	TGTGCCAGCAGCCCCGAGGCTAGCGGGAAACAAGAGACCCAGTACTTC
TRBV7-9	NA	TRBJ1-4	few	CASSLRDLGGKLFF	TGTGCCAGCAGCTTAAGAGACCTTGGCGGAAAACTGTTTTTT
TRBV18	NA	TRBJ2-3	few	CASSLSPSTDTQYF	TGTGCCAGCTCACTATCCCCTAGCACAGATACGCAGTATTTT
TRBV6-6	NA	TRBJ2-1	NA	CASSPPTGRSYNEQFF	TGTGCCAGCAGTCCCCCGACAGGGAGGTCCTACAATGAGCAGTTCTTC
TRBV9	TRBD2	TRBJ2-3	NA	CASSVEAGGGTDTQYF	TGTGCCAGCAGCGTAGAAGCGGGAGGGGGCACAGATACGCAGTATTTT
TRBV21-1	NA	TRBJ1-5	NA	CASSKRPGGHDQPQHF	TGTGCCAGCAGCAAACGTCCAGGGGGACACGATCAGCCCCAGCATTTT
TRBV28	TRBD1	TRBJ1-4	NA	CASYSGTALEKLFF	TGTGCCAGCTACTCCGGGACAGCACTTGAAAAACTGTTTTTT
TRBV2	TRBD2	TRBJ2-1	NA	CASSDSSGSSNGEQFF	TGTGCCAGCAGCGATTCTAGCGGGAGCTCCAATGGGGAGCAGTTCTTC
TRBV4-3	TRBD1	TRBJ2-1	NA	CASSHDRGSGDEQFF	TGCGCCAGCAGCCATGACAGGGGGTCAGGAGATGAGCAGTTCTTC
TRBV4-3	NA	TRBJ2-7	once	CASSQRYADSYIEQYF	TGCGCCAGCAGCCAACGCTACGCCGACAGCTACATCGAGCAGTACTTC
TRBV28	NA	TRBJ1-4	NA	CASTTGEKLFF	TGTGCCAGCACGACAGGTGAAAAACTGTTTTTT
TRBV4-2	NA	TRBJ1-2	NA	CASSPAGLGGYTF	TGTGCCAGCAGCCCCGCGGGATTAGGTGGCTACACCTTC
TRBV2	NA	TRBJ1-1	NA	CASSEALVADEAFF	TGTGCCAGCAGTGAAGCGCTGGTGGCAGATGAAGCTTTCTTT
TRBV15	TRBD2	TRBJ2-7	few	CATSNPAGDYEQYF	TGTGCCACCAGCAACCCAGCGGGAGACTACGAGCAGTACTTC
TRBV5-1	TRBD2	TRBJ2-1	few	CASSSLAGGTSYEQFF	TGCGCCAGCAGCTCGTTAGCGGGGGGCACTTCGTATGAGCAGTTCTTC
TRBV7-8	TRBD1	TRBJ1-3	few	CASSRQGAGNTIYF	TGTGCCAGCAGCCGACAGGGGGCTGGAAACACCATATATTTT
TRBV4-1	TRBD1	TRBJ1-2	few	CASSQLQGLHGYTF	TGCGCCAGCAGCCAACTACAGGGGCTGCATGGCTACACCTTC
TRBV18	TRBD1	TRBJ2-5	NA	CASSPLDRGSGETQYF	TGTGCCAGCTCACCACTTGACAGGGGATCAGGGGAGACCCAGTACTTC
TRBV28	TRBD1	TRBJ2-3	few	CASSPGGPRADTQYF	TGTGCCAGCAGTCCAGGGGGACCCAGGGCAGATACGCAGTATTTT
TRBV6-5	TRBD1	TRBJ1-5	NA	CANRQGRQPQNF	TGTGCCAACAGACAGGGGAGGCAGCCCCAGAATTTT
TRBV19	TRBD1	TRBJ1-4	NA	CASSDREEELFF	TGTGCCAGTTCGGACAGGGAGGAGGAACTGTTTTTT
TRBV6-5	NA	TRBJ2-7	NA	CASSPAGSMIYEQYF	TGTGCCAGCAGCCCGGCCGGGAGCATGATCTACGAGCAGTACTTC
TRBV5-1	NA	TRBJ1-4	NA	CASSLGGPREKLFF	TGCGCCAGCAGCTTGGGAGGCCCGCGTGAAAAACTGTTTTTT
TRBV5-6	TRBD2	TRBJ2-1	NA	CASRLAGGPNEQFF	TGTGCCAGCAGACTAGCGGGGGGGCCCAATGAGCAGTTCTTC
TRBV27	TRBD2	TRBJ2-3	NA	CASSQLAGGSTDTQYF	TGTGCCAGCAGCCAGTTAGCGGGGGGAAGCACAGATACGCAGTATTTT
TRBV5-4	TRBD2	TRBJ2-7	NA	CASSSGTSAYEQYF	TGTGCCAGCAGCTCCGGGACTAGTGCTTACGAGCAGTACTTC
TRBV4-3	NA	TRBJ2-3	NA	CASSDFLGVGDTQYF	TGCGCCAGCAGTGATTTTTTAGGAGTTGGGGATACGCAGTATTTT
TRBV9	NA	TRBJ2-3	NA	CASSVGIAGQRTDTQYF	TGTGCCAGCAGCGTAGGCATCGCGGGCCAGAGAACAGATACGCAGTATTTT
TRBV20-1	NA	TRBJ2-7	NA	CSAPSRNQYF	TGCAGTGCCCCCTCGCGGAACCAGTACTTC
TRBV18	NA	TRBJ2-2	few	CASSPEAGIGELFF	TGTGCCAGCTCACCAGAGGCAGGGATCGGGGAGCTGTTTTTT
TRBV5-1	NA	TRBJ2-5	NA	CASSLIVEETQYF	TGCGCCAGCAGCTTGATCGTGGAGGAGACCCAGTACTTC
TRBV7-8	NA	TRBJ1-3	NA	CASSLQYEGSGNTIYF	TGTGCCAGCAGCTTACAGTACGAGGGTTCTGGAAACACCATATATTTT